A single sample is the source of the 26 T cell receptor beta chains below, sequenced in a study of blood T cell repertoires in COVID-19. Produced via immunoSEQ multiplex PCR; TCRdb's table is partial and in-frame only. Of more than 85,000 clones listed, about 76% are singletons. The sample taken for sequencing was peripheral blood. These receptors were taken from an elderly man with acute or convalescent COVID-19.

This clone was recorded once. The chain is built from TRBV25-1 and TRBJ2-1; 12 bases match TRBD2. J was trimmed by 12 bases and V by 6 bases; bases with no gene match: 12. The germline V gene encodes CDR1 MGHDK and CDR2 SYGVNS. The CDR3 sequence is 15 residues long. Here the CDR3 DNA reads TGTGCCAGCAGAGAAAGGACTAGCGGGATGTCCTCGCAGTTCTTC. This translates into CASRERTSGMSSQFF.

This chain joins TRBV18 and TRBJ1-1; D gene uncertain. The germline gives CDR1 KGHSH, CDR2 LQKENI. V was trimmed by 2 bases and J by 5 bases, leaving 6 bases between them. This CDR3 comprises 12 residues. CDR3 sequence: CASSPGLTEAFF. The CDR3 DNA sequence: TGTGCCAGCTCACCAGGGCTGACTGAAGCTTTCTTT.

The chain is built from TRBV18 and TRBJ1-5; D is ambiguous. Trimming pared 2 bases from V and 4 bases from J, leaving 15 bases between. The germline V gene encodes CDR1 KGHSH and CDR2 LQKENI. This CDR3 has 16 amino acids. The CDR3 DNA sequence: TGTGCCAGCTCACCAGAGGGAATTTGGGGAAATCAGCCCCAGCATTTT. Residues: CASSPEGIWGNQPQHF.

J is TRBJ1-1 and V is TRBV18; weak D call: TRBD1 (5 bases). V was cut by 4 bases and J by 6 bases, with 18 bases left in between. This CDR3 has 15 amino acids. Germline CDR1 and CDR2: KGHSH and LQKENI. The CDR3 DNA follows: TGTGCCAGCTCACTTGGGCCCAAGGGGTGGCCTGAAGCTTTCTTT. Amino acid sequence: CASSLGPKGWPEAFF. Together with reference TRBV18 and TRBJ1-1, the CDR3 gives the full variable domain: NAGVMQNPRHLVRRRGQEARLRCSPMKGHSHVYWYRQLPEEGLKFMVYLQKENIIDESGMPKERFSAEFPKEGPSILRIQQVVRGDSAAYFCASSLGPKGWPEAFFGQGTRLTVV.

This sequence joins TRBV4-3 and TRBJ2-3; 7 nucleotides match TRBD2. Per germline, CDR1 LGHNA and CDR2 YSLEER. J lost 7 bases, V lost 0 bases, and 7 bases had no gene match. The CDR3 has 15 residues. CDR3 DNA sequence: TGCGCCAGCAGCCAAGATCGCACTAGCGAACATACGCAGTATTTT. Its translation is CASSQDRTSEHTQYF.

The rearrangement uses TRBV19 and TRBJ1-2; D is unresolved. The germline gives CDR1 LNHDA, CDR2 SQIVND (reference sequence). Trimming cost V 5 bases and J 2 bases, with 6 bases left between them. This CDR3 has 12 amino acids. CDR3: CASSPQNYGYTF. CDR3 DNA: TGTGCCAGTAGTCCCCAAAACTATGGCTACACCTTC.

There are many counts of this clone. This chain connects TRBV4-1 to TRBJ2-1, with TRBD2 as a possible D gene (5 bases). CDR1 MGHRA and CDR2 YSYEKL come from the germline V gene. The length of the CDR3 is 18 residues. Trimming stripped 1 base from V and 0 bases from J, with 16 bases between. CDR3 sequence: CASSQGTFSVSSYNEQFF. Written as DNA, the CDR3 is TGCGCCAGCAGCCAAGGGACCTTTAGCGTGAGCTCCTACAATGAGCAGTTCTTC.

This chain links TRBV19 with TRBJ1-1; D is perhaps TRBD1 (5 bases). This CDR3 comprises 13 residues. Trimming took 3 bases from V and 1 from J, leaving 6 bases between them. Germline CDR1 LNHDA, CDR2 SQIVND (reference sequence). The CDR3 spells CASSMGGNTEAFF. In nucleotides, the CDR3 is TGTGCCAGTAGTATGGGGGGGAACACTGAAGCTTTCTTT.

The J gene is TRBJ1-2, the V gene TRBV6-5; 7 bases align to TRBD1. The J segment lost 2 bases and the V segment lost 7 bases, leaving 4 bases of the junction unmatched. The CDR3 covers 13 residues. Germline CDR1 and CDR2: MNHEY and SVGAGI. The CDR3 nucleotides read TGTGCCAGCATGAGGGGGCTGAACTATGGCTACACCTTC. Amino acid sequence: CASMRGLNYGYTF.

This clone was observed a few times. The chain has TRBV18 and TRBJ2-7; D not certain. Germline assignment: CDR1 KGHSH and CDR2 LQKENI. The CDR3 has 17 amino acids. The V end lost 2 bases, the J end lost 5 bases, and 22 bases lay between the germline ends. CDR3 DNA: TGTGCCAGCTCACCATTGCCCCCGGTTCCCTCTTTTGACGAGCAGTACTTC. Encoded protein: CASSPLPPVPSFDEQYF. Together with reference TRBV18 and TRBJ2-7, the CDR3 gives the full variable domain: NAGVMQNPRHLVRRRGQEARLRCSPMKGHSHVYWYRQLPEEGLKFMVYLQKENIIDESGMPKERFSAEFPKEGPSILRIQQVVRGDSAAYFCASSPLPPVPSFDEQYFGPGTRLTVT.

A single count supports this clone. V gene TRBV12-3 or TRBV12-4 combines with J gene TRBJ1-2, with D unclear. The CDR3 totals 13 residues. V was shortened by 4 bases and J by 4 bases, with 10 bases between the two germline ends. The CDR3 protein is CASSSRSPYGYTF. Written as DNA, the CDR3 is TGTGCCAGCAGTTCCCGTTCCCCCTATGGCTACACCTTC.

This clone has just one count. This sequence joins TRBV5-1 and TRBJ2-3; 13 bases fit TRBD2. The CDR3 sequence is 16 residues long. V dropped 4 bases and J dropped 2; count of bases not matched to a gene: 4. Germline V gives CDR1 SGHRS, CDR2 YFSETQ. This chain's CDR3 is CASSLGLAGVTDTQYF. The CDR3 nucleotides read TGCGCCAGCAGCCTAGGACTAGCGGGAGTCACAGATACGCAGTATTTT.

CDR3 nucleotides: TGTGCCAGCAGTTTCCCCATGGACAGAGACTCCTACAATGAGCAGTTCTTC. This codes for CASSFPMDRDSYNEQFF. The chain links TRBV28 to TRBJ2-1, with D perhaps TRBD1 (6 bases). V gave up 3 bases and J gave up 0 bases, with 15 bases separating them. The CDR3 extends over 17 amino acids. Germline CDR1 reads MDHEN; CDR2 reads SYDVKM.

Regarding this clone: Its ends do not fully match the called genes, so a read error is possible. Other nucleotide sequences in the sample specify the same CDR3. The rearrangement links TRBV11-2 to TRBJ1-1, with 9 bases that match TRBD1. Looked up from germline, CDR1 is SGHAT and CDR2 is FQNNGV. The CDR3 totals 14 residues. The CDR3 is CASSPLLSGQGIIF. Written as DNA, the CDR3 is TGTGCCAGCAGTCCCCTTTTGAGTGGACAGGGGATAATCTTT.

This chain links TRBV2 with TRBJ2-2, with TRBD2 as a possible D gene (6 bases). CDR1 is SNHLY and CDR2 is FYNNEI in the germline V gene. The ends were cut back, 7 bases at V and 2 bases at J, with 17 bases in the middle. The CDR3 covers 16 residues. The CDR3 nucleotides are TGTGCCAGCACCCGACTAGGTCCCTTAAACACCGGGGAGCTGTTTTTT. Its translation is CASTRLGPLNTGELFF.

The rearrangement joins TRBV6-4 to TRBJ2-6; D perhaps matches TRBD1 (5 bases). The CDR3 loop spans 16 amino acids. Trimming stripped 0 bases from V and 1 base from J, with 7 bases between. In germline, CDR1 is MRHNA, CDR2 SNTAGT. For the CDR3, the DNA is TGTGCCAGCAGTGACTCGAAGGGGTCTGGGGCCAACGTCCTGACTTTC. Its protein is CASSDSKGSGANVLTF.

The genes are TRBV18 and TRBJ1-5, with TRBD1 matching 7 bases. The CDR3 spans 17 residues. J gave up 6 bases and V 3 bases, and 14 bases lay outside the gene matches. The germline CDR1 and CDR2 sequences are KGHSH and LQKENI. CDR3 nucleotide sequence: TGTGCCAGCTCACCCCAGGGGGGCGCAGGGAGTGGTCAGCCCCAGCATTTT. It is translated as CASSPQGGAGSGQPQHF.

The chain combines TRBV19 with TRBJ1-3; tentatively, D is TRBD1 (6 bases). The length of the CDR3 is 15 residues. V was shortened by 6 bases and J by 0 bases, with 12 bases between the two germline ends. Per germline, CDR1 LNHDA and CDR2 SQIVND (reference sequence). This CDR3 reads CASSDDRTSGNTIYF. The CDR3 coding sequence is TGTGCCAGTAGCGACGACAGGACCTCTGGAAACACCATATATTTT.

The chain is built from TRBV18 and TRBJ2-1, with 10 bases identical to TRBD2. The J segment lost 7 bases and the V segment lost 2 bases, leaving 5 bases of the junction unmatched. Germline V gene lookup returns CDR1 KGHSH and CDR2 LQKENI. This CDR3 contains 15 residues. This CDR3 reads CASSPWASGSNEQFF. The DNA of the CDR3 is TGTGCCAGCTCACCATGGGCTAGCGGGAGTAATGAGCAGTTCTTC.

This clone appeared a few times. This sequence joins TRBV5-1 and TRBJ2-1; 14 nucleotides agree with TRBD2. With V trimmed by 2 bases and J by 1 base, 11 bases remained unmatched. This CDR3 contains 20 residues. Germline-derived CDR1 and CDR2 are SGHRS and YFSETQ. In DNA, the CDR3 is TGCGCCAGCAGCTTCCCTAAGACTAGCGGGAGGGAAGGATCCTACAATGAGCAGTTCTTC. This codes for CASSFPKTSGREGSYNEQFF.

This clone was detected only once. The gene calls are TRBV18 and TRBJ2-1; 7 bases agree with TRBD1. The CDR3 runs to 13 residues. V was pared by 9 bases and J by 6 bases, with 8 bases of the junction left unmatched. Germline CDR1 and CDR2: KGHSH and LQKENI. The chain's CDR3 is CASSVDRVNEQFF. The CDR3 DNA sequence: TGTGCCAGTTCCGTCGACAGGGTCAATGAGCAGTTCTTC.

This clone came up once. This chain joins TRBV18 and TRBJ2-3, with D possibly being TRBD2 (5 bases). The germline V gene encodes CDR1 KGHSH and CDR2 LQKENI. The CDR3 covers 12 residues. Trimming pared 4 bases from V and 10 bases from J, leaving 12 bases between. For the CDR3, the DNA is TGTGCCAGCTCACTACTAGGAGAGCCGCAGTATTTT. Translated, it gives CASSLLGEPQYF.

CDR3 protein: CASSQGQGLLAGAGSIGQYF. Written as DNA, the CDR3 is TGCGCCAGCAGTCAGGGACAGGGATTGTTAGCGGGAGCTGGGTCGATTGGGCAGTATTTT. The chain uses TRBV23-1 and TRBJ2-3; D tentatively reads TRBD1 or TRBD2 (9 bases each). TRBV23-1 is an ORF, with its function uncertain. Trimming shortened V by 3 bases and J by 11 bases, and 36 bases separated the two germline ends. This CDR3 is built from 20 residues.

The chain combines TRBV7-2 with TRBJ2-1; TRBD1 matches 7 bases. The CDR3 totals 17 residues. J lost 0 bases, V lost 5 bases, and 10 bases had no gene match. Germline CDR1 is SGHTA and CDR2 is FQGNSA. CDR3 in DNA: TGTGCCAGCAGCCCGGCGACAGGGTCGAGCTCCTACAATGAGCAGTTCTTC. This sequence encodes CASSPATGSSSYNEQFF.

The V gene is TRBV5-1, the J gene TRBJ1-6; 7 bases fit TRBD1. The CDR3 has 15 amino acids. The germline CDR1 and CDR2 sequences are SGHRS and YFSETQ. Losses at the gene ends were 4 bases for V and 6 bases for J; bases not matched to a gene: 7. The DNA of the CDR3 is TGCGCCAGCAGCCGGATAGGACAGGTTAATTCACCCCTCCACTTT. Its protein product is CASSRIGQVNSPLHF.

This chain uses TRBV6-2 or TRBV6-3 with TRBJ2-2, with D maybe TRBD1 (6 bases). Germline CDR1 and CDR2: MNHEY and SVGEGT. The CDR3 totals 15 residues. V was cut by 5 bases and J by 2 bases, with 12 bases left in between. In DNA, the CDR3 is TGTGCCAGCAGTACAGGGTTACCTAACACCGGGGAGCTGTTTTTT. Protein product: CASSTGLPNTGELFF.